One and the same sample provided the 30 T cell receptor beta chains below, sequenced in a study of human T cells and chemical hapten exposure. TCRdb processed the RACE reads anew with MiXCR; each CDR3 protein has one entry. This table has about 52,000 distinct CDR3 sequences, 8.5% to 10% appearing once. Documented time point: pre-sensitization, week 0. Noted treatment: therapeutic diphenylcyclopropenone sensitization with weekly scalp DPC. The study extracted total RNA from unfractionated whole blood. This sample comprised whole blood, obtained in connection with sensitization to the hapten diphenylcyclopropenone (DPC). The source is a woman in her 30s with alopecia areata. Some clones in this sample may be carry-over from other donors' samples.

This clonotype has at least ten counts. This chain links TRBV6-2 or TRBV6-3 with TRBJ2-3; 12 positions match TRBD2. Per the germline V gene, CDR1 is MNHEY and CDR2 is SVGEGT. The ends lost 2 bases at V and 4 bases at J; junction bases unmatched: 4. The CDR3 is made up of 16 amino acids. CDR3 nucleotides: TGTGCCAGCAGTTACGGTCTAGCGGGGGGGGCAGATACGCAGTATTTT. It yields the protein CASSYGLAGGADTQYF.

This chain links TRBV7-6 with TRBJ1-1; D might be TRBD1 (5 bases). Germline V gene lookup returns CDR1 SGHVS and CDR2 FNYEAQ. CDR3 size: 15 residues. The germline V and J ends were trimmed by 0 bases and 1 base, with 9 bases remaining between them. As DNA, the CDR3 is TGTGCCAGCAGCTTAGCAGGGGAGAGGAACACTGAAGCTTTCTTT. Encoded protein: CASSLAGERNTEAFF.

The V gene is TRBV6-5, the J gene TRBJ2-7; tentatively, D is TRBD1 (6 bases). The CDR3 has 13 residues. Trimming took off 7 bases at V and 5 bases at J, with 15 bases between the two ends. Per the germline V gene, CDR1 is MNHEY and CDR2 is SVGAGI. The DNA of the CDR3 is TGTGCCAGCACCACGACAGGTACTAACGAGCAGTACTTC. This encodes CASTTTGTNEQYF.

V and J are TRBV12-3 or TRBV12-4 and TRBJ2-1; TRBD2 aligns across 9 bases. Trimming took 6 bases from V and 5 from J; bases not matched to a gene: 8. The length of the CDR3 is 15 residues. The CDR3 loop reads CASREAGGGNNEQFF. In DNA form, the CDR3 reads TGTGCCAGCAGGGAAGCGGGGGGCGGGAACAATGAGCAGTTCTTC.

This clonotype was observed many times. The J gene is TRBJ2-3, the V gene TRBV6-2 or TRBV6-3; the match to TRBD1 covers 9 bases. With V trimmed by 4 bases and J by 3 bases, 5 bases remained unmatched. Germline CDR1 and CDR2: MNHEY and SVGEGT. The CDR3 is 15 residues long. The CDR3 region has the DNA TGTGCCAGCAGTTGGGACAGGGAGGATACAGATACGCAGTATTTT. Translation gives CASSWDREDTDTQYF.

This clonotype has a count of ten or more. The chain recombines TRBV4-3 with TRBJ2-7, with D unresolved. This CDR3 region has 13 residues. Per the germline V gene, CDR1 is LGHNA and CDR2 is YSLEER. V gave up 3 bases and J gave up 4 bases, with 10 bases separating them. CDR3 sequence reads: CASSQKLGYEQYF. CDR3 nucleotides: TGCGCCAGCAGCCAGAAGCTTGGGTACGAGCAGTACTTC.

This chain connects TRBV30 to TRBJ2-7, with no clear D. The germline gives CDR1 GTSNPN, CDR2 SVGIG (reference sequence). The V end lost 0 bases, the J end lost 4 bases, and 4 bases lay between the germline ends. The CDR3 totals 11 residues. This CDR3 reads CAWSVKYEQYF. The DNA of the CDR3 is TGTGCCTGGAGTGTTAAGTACGAGCAGTACTTC. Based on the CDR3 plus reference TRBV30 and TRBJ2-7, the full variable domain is SQTIHQWPATLVQPVGSPLSLECTVEGTSNPNLYWYRQAAGRGLQLLFYSVGIGQISSEVPQNLSASRPQDRQFILSSKKLLLSDSGFYLCAWSVKYEQYFGPGTRLTVT.

As DNA, the CDR3 is TGCAGTGCTAGGGTGCAGAGTGGCTACACCTTC. Encoded protein: CSARVQSGYTF. J is TRBJ1-2 and V is TRBV20-1; D gene uncertain. V lost 3 bases to trimming and J lost 7 bases, with 9 bases between them. This CDR3 is built from 11 residues. Germline V lookup: CDR1 DFQATT, CDR2 SNEGSKA (reference sequence).

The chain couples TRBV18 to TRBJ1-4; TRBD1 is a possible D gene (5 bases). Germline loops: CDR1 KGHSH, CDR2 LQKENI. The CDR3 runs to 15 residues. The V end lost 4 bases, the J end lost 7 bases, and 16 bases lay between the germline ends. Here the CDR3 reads CASSRQGVLGEKLFF. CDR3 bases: TGTGCCAGCTCACGACAAGGGGTATTAGGTGAAAAACTGTTTTTT.

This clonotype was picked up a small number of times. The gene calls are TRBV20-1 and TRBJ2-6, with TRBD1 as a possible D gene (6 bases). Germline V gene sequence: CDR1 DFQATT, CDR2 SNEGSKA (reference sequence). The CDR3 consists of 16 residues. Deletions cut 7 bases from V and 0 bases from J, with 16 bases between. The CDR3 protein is CSGVQGTSSGANVLTF. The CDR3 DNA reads TGCAGTGGGGTGCAGGGGACCTCCTCTGGGGCCAACGTCCTGACTTTC.

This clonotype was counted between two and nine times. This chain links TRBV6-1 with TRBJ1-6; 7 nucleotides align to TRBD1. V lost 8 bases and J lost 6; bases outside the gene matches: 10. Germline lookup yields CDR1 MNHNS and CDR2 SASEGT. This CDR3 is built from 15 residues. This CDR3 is CASGLDRARNSPLHF. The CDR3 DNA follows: TGTGCCAGCGGACTAGACAGGGCTCGTAATTCACCCCTCCACTTT.

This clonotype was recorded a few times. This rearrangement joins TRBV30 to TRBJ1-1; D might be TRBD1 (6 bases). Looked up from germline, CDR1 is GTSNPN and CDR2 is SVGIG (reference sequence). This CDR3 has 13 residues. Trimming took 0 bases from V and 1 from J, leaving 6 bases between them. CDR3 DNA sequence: TGTGCCTGGAGTGTACAGGGGAACACTGAAGCTTTCTTT. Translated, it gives CAWSVQGNTEAFF.

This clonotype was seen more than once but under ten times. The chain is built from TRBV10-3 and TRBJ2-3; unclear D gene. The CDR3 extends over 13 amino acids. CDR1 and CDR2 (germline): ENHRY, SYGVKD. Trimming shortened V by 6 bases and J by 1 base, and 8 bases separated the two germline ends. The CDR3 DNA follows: TGTGCCATCAGCCCCATGGGCACAGATACGCAGTATTTT. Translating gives CAISPMGTDTQYF.

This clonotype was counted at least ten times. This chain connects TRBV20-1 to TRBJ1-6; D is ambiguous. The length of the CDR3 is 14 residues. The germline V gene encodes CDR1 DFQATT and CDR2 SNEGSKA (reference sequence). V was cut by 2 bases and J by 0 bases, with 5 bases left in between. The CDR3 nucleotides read TGCAGTGCTAGACCCAGCTCCTATAATTCACCCCTCCACTTT. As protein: CSARPSSYNSPLHF.

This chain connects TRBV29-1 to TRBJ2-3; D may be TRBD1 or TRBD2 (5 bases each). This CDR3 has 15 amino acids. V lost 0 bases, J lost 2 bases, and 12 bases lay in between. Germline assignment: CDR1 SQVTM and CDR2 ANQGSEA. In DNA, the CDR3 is TGCAGCGTTGAAGATGACGGGACGTTCACAGATACGCAGTATTTT. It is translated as CSVEDDGTFTDTQYF.

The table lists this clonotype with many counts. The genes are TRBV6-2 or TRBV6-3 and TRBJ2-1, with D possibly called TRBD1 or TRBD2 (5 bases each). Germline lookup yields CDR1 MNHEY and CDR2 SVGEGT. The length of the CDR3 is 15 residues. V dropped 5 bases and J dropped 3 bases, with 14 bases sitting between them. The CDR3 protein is CASSLDRGLYNEQFF. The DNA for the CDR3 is TGTGCCAGCAGTCTCGATCGGGGCCTCTACAATGAGCAGTTCTTC.

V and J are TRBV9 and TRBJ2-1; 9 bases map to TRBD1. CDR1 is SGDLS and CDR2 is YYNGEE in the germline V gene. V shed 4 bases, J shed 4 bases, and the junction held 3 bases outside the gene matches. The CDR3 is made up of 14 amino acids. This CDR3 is CASSRDRAYNEQFF. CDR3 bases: TGTGCCAGCAGCCGGGACAGGGCGTACAATGAGCAGTTCTTC.

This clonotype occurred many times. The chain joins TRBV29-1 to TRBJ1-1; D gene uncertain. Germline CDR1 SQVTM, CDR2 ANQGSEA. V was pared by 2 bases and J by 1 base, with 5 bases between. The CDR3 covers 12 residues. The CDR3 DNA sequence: TGCAGCGTTGAAAGACAGAACACTGAAGCTTTCTTT. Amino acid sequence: CSVERQNTEAFF.

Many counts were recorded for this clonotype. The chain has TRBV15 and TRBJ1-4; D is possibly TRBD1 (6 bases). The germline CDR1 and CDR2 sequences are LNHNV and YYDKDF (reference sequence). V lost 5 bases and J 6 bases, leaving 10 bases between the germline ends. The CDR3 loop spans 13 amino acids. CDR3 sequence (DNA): TGTGCCACCAGCGAGAGACAGGATGAAAAACTGTTTTTT. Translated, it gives CATSERQDEKLFF.

The CDR3 protein is CASSQGGRPNSPLHF. CDR3 DNA sequence: TGTGCCAGCAGCCAAGGGGGGAGACCGAATTCACCCCTCCACTTT. The gene calls are TRBV14 and TRBJ1-6; a possible D gene is TRBD1 (5 bases). V dropped 1 base and J dropped 7 bases, with 11 bases sitting between them. The germline CDR1 and CDR2 sequences are SGHDN and FVKESK. The CDR3 loop spans 15 amino acids.

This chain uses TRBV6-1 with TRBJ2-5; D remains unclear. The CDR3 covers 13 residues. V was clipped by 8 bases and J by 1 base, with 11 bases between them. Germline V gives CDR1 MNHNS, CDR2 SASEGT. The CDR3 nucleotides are TGTGCCAGCGGGGTCGAGTTCCAAGAGACCCAGTACTTC. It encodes CASGVEFQETQYF.

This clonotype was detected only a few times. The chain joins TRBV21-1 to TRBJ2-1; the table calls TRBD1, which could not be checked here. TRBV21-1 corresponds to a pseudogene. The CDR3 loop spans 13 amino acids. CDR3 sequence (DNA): TGTGCCAGCAGCGGGGGCGGGGGGAAAGAGCAGTTCTTC. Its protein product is CASSGGGGKEQFF.

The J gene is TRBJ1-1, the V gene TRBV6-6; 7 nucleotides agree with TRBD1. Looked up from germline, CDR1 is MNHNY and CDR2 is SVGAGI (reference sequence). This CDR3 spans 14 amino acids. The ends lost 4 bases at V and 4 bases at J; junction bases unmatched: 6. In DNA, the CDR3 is TGTGCCAGCAGTTCCCGACAGGGAAGCACTGAAGCTTTCTTT. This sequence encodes CASSSRQGSTEAFF.

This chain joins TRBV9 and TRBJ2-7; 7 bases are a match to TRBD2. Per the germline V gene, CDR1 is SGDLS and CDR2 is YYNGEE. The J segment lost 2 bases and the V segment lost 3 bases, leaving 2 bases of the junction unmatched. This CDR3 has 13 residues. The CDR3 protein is CASSGGGAYEQYF. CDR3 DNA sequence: TGTGCCAGCAGCGGGGGGGGGGCCTACGAGCAGTACTTC.

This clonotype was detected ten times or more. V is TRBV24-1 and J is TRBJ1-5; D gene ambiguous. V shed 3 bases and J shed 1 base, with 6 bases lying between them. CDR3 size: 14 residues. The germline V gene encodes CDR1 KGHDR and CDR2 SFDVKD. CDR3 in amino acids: CATSDHRSNQPQHF. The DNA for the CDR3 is TGTGCCACCAGTGATCATAGGAGCAATCAGCCCCAGCATTTT.

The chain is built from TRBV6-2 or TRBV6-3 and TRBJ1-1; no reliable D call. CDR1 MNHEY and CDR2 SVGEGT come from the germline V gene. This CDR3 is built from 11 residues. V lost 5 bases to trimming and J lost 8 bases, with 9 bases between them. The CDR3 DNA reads TGTGCCAGCAGTCACGTACAGGAAGCTTTCTTT. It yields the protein CASSHVQEAFF.

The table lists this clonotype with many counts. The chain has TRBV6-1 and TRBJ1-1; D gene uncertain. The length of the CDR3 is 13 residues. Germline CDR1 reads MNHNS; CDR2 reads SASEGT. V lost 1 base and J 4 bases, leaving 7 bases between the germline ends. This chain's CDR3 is CASSEVWGTEAFF. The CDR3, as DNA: TGTGCCAGCAGTGAAGTGTGGGGCACTGAAGCTTTCTTT.

CDR3 nucleotides: TGTGCCAGCAGCGGTGGGACTGCTAAGAATCAGCCCCAGCATTTT. As protein: CASSGGTAKNQPQHF. The chain employs TRBV2 and TRBJ1-5; D may be TRBD1 (5 bases). CDR1 SNHLY and CDR2 FYNNEI come from the germline V gene. This CDR3 has 15 amino acids. V lost 6 bases and J 4 bases, leaving 16 bases between the germline ends.

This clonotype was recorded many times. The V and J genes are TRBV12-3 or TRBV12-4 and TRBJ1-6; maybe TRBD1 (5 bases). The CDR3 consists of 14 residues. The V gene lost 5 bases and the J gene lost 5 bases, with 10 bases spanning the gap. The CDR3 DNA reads TGTGCCAGCAGTCGGGACGGGAATAATTCACCCCTCCACTTT. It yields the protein CASSRDGNNSPLHF.

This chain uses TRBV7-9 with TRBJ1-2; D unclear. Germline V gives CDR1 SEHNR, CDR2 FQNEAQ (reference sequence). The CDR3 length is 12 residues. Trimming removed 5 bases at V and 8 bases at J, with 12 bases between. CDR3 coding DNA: TGTGCCAGCAGCCTCCAAGAAGAGGGCTACACCTTC. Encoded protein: CASSLQEEGYTF.